These T cell receptor beta chains were read from a single sample in a study of T cells in localized non-small cell lung cancer. The method was immunoSEQ multiplex PCR; TCRdb's version includes in-frame clones alone and lacks a portion of them. The table shows around 78,000 clones, with 65% to 85% occurring only once. This sample comprised peripheral blood, obtained before any cancer treatment. The receptors stem from an older female donor with stage I lung adenocarcinoma. Each CDR3 is given with its conserved first and last residue. The D gene is left open where the match is weak. For some rows the clone size is stated as once, few or many, or as a class when expanded; others skip it.

once	TRBD1	TRBV18	TRBJ1-1	TGTGCCAGCTCACTAGAAGTACCACTAGGACAGGGACAGGCTGAAGCTTTCTTT	CASSLEVPLGQGQAEAFF
once	NA	TRBV5-1	TRBJ2-2	TGCGCCAGCAGCTTGTTAGCGGATAACACCGGGGAGCTGTTTTTT	CASSLLADNTGELFF
NA	TRBD2	TRBV5-1	TRBJ2-7	TGCGCCAGCAGCGCCGAGGGAGGGGCGGGCGAGCAGTACTTC	CASSAEGGAGEQYF
NA	TRBD1	TRBV4-1	TRBJ2-5	TGCGCCAGCAGCCAAGACACGGGGACAGCGCAAGATAAGACCCAGTACTTC	CASSQDTGTAQDKTQYF
NA	NA	TRBV2	TRBJ1-2	TGTGCCACCAACTCTGGGTGGGCCCCCCACCGGAATGGCTACACCTTC	CATNSGWAPHRNGYTF
NA	NA	TRBV6-6	TRBJ1-2	TGTGCCAGCAGTTACCCGGAAGGGGATAACTATGGCTACACCTTC	CASSYPEGDNYGYTF
NA	NA	TRBV5-1	TRBJ1-5	TGCGCCAGCAGCTTGGCCGGAGCTAGCAATCAGCCCCAGCATTTT	CASSLAGASNQPQHF
NA	NA	TRBV7-7	TRBJ2-3	TGTGCCAGCAGCTTAGCGACCGTGCAGGATACGCAGTATTTT	CASSLATVQDTQYF
NA	TRBD2	TRBV5-6	TRBJ2-2	TGTGCCAGCAGCATGGCGAGAGCGGGAAACACCGGGGAGCTGTTTTTT	CASSMARAGNTGELFF
NA	NA	TRBV2	TRBJ2-3	TGTGCCAGCGGAGGACTCACCTCAGATACGCAGTATTTT	CASGGLTSDTQYF
NA	NA	TRBV13	TRBJ2-3	TGTGCCAGCAGCCTAAAGATAGACTACACAGATACGCAGTATTTT	CASSLKIDYTDTQYF
NA	NA	TRBV6-5	TRBJ1-3	TGTGCCAGCAGTTACGGGGGAGTTGAAGGAAACACCATATATTTT	CASSYGGVEGNTIYF
NA	NA	TRBV5-1	TRBJ2-7	TGCGCCAGCAGCCCTATTGTGGAAGCACCTTACGAGCAGTACTTC	CASSPIVEAPYEQYF
NA	TRBD2	TRBV5-1	TRBJ2-1	TGCGCCAGCAGCTTGGTGGGACTAGCGGGAGGGACCTACAATGAGCAGTTCTTC	CASSLVGLAGGTYNEQFF
NA	NA	TRBV27	TRBJ2-1	TGTGCCAGCAGTTCCCGGTCGCACAATGAGCAGTTCTTC	CASSSRSHNEQFF
NA	TRBD1	TRBV5-8	TRBJ1-6	TGTGCCAGCAGCCCCGGGACAGGAGCCCCGAATTCACCCCTCCACTTT	CASSPGTGAPNSPLHF
NA	NA	TRBV7-2	TRBJ1-4	TGTGCCAGCAGCTTTTCCGGATCCTTTAATGAAAAACTGTTTTTT	CASSFSGSFNEKLFF